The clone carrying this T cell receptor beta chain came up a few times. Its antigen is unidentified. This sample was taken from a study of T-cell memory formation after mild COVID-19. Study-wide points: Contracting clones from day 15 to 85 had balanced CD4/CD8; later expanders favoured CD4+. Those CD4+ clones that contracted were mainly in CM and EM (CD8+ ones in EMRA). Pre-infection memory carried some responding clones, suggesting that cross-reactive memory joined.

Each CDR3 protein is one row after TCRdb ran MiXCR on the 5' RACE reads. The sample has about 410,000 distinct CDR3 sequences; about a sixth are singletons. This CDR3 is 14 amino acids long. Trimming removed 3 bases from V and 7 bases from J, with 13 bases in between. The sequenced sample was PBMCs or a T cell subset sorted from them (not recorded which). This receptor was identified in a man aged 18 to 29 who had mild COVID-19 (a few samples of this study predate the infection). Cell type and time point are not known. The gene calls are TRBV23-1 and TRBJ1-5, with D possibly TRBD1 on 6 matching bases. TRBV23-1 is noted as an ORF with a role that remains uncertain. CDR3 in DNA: TGCGCCAGCAGTCATCAGGGGCGAGGGCAGCCCCAGCATTTT. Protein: CASSHQGRGQPQHF.